This TCR beta chain appears in the sequencing data of a study of blood T cells in healthy people across ages. Overall study results and limits: Any conclusive comparison of naive versus antigen-experienced cells was prevented by using unsorted PBMCs.

A second about 6 to 12 cycle PCR used barcoded and J-beta primers. All cDNA molecules were each tagged by a template-switch adaptor with 12 random nucleotides. TCRdb ran MiXCR on the 5' RACE reads and lists one entry per CDR3 protein. The table shows roughly 560,000 distinct CDR3 sequences, with approximately 25% occurring only once. The germline CDR1 and CDR2 sequences are SEHNR and FQNEAQ (reference sequence). CDR3 size: 15 residues. As for this clonotype: What it recognizes is unknown.

These data also formed part of another study, on T cells of mothers and their children.

V is TRBV7-9 and J is TRBJ2-5; D may be TRBD1 or TRBD2 (5 bases each). The end of the DNA aligns better with TRBJ2-1, so the J call may be wrong. The sequence derives from a boy younger than 18 in good health. The sample consisted of blood. Here the CDR3 DNA reads TGTGCCAGCAGCTTAGCGCTGGGGGTAATGGTTGAGCAGTTCTTC. Amino acid sequence: CASSLALGVMVEQFF.